This is a list of T cell receptor beta chains from one sample in a study of identical twins. A single record per CDR3 protein comes from TCRdb applying MiXCR to the 5' RACE reads. The sample lists fewer than 250,000 distinct CDR3 sequences, approximately 8% seen once, with around 5% in the top ten. The same data also went into a second study, on yellow fever vaccine responses in identical twins.

Sequencing was performed on CD8+ T cells sorted from blood. These receptors originate from a woman under 30 in good health. Both conserved end residues are part of each CDR3. A D gene is named only where the DNA matches it firmly. Not all rows give a size; the values are once, few, many and, for expanded clones, a class.

J gene | clone size | CDR3 length | D gene | V gene | CDR3 protein | CDR3 DNA
TRBJ2-7 | many | 15 | TRBD2 | TRBV7-9 | CASSSGLALPYEQYF | TGTGCCAGCAGCTCCGGACTAGCGCTCCCCTACGAGCAGTACTTC
TRBJ2-1 | few | 16 | - | TRBV9 | CASSGSRITSYNEQFF | TGTGCCAGCAGCGGGAGCCGGATCACCTCCTACAATGAGCAGTTCTTC
TRBJ2-5 | few | 15 | - | TRBV7-9 | CASSLFGGGGETQYF | TGTGCCAGCAGCTTATTCGGAGGGGGTGGGGAGACCCAGTACTTC
TRBJ2-1 | few | 12 | - | TRBV29-1 | CSVVGSSNEQFF | TGCAGCGTTGTCGGCAGTTCGAATGAGCAGTTCTTC
TRBJ1-1 | many | 12 | - | TRBV2 | CASGGANTEAFF | TGTGCCAGCGGGGGAGCGAACACTGAAGCTTTCTTT
TRBJ2-3 | - | 16 | TRBD2 | TRBV19 | CASSPRTSGGPMTQYF | TGTGCCAGTAGTCCTCGGACTAGCGGGGGGCCCATGACGCAGTATTTT
TRBJ2-3 | few | 15 | - | TRBV27 | CASSNSREGTDTQYF | TGTGCCAGCAGTAACAGTAGAGAAGGCACAGATACGCAGTATTTT
TRBJ2-3 | many | 17 | TRBD1 | TRBV28 | CASSFSSTGGGTDTQYF | TGTGCCAGCAGTTTTTCGAGTACAGGGGGCGGCACAGATACGCAGTATTTT
TRBJ2-1 | few | 19 | TRBD2 | TRBV11-2 | CASSLDSTSGGNFYNEQFF | TGTGCCAGCAGCTTAGACTCTACTAGCGGGGGTAACTTCTACAATGAGCAGTTCTTC
TRBJ2-7 | few | 17 | - | TRBV15 | CATSRVRAGYLSYEQYF | TGTGCCACCAGCAGAGTTCGGGCAGGCTACCTCTCCTACGAGCAGTACTTC
TRBJ2-1 | many | 13 | - | TRBV7-9 | CASSHPEDYEQFF | TGTGCCAGCAGCCATCCGGAGGACTATGAGCAGTTCTTC
TRBJ2-7 | - | 15 | TRBD2 | TRBV9 | CASSVRTSGIYEQYF | TGTGCCAGCAGCGTAAGAACTAGCGGGATATACGAGCAGTACTTC
TRBJ2-2 | - | 15 | - | TRBV28 | CASSFEGGNTGELFF | TGTGCCAGCAGTTTTGAAGGGGGGAACACCGGGGAGCTGTTTTTT
TRBJ2-7 | few | 15 | TRBD2 | TRBV7-9 | CASSGLAGDSYEQYF | TGTGCCAGCAGCGGACTAGCGGGAGACTCCTACGAGCAGTACTTC
TRBJ1-1 | - | 12 | - | TRBV7-9 | CASSKVNTEAFF | TGTGCCAGCAGCAAGGTGAACACTGAAGCTTTCTTT
TRBJ2-6 | few | 16 | TRBD1 | TRBV12-3/TRBV12-4 | CASLDRIRSGANVLTF | TGTGCCAGCCTGGACAGGATACGCTCTGGGGCCAACGTCCTGACTTTC
TRBJ2-3 | many | 14 | - | TRBV29-1 | CSVTRVDSTDTQYF | TGCAGCGTCACTAGGGTAGATAGCACAGATACGCAGTATTTT
TRBJ1-5 | many | 17 | TRBD1 | TRBV4-1 | CASSQGSGQGGNQPQHF | TGCGCCAGCAGCCAAGGTTCGGGACAGGGAGGTAATCAGCCCCAGCATTTT
TRBJ1-1 | - | 14 | - | TRBV6-1 | CASGDYYGQSEAFF | TGTGCCAGCGGGGACTATTATGGGCAGTCAGAAGCTTTCTTT
TRBJ1-2 | - | 14 | TRBD1 | TRBV7-6 | CASSTATGGYGYTF | TGTGCCAGCAGCACCGCGACAGGGGGCTATGGCTACACCTTC
TRBJ2-1 | many | 16 | - | TRBV5-1 | CASSLDAGILNNEQFF | TGCGCCAGCAGCTTGGATGCAGGTATCCTTAACAATGAGCAGTTCTTC
TRBJ2-7 | few | 13 | TRBD2 | TRBV5-6 | CASSFLAGEQQYF | TGTGCCAGCAGCTTTCTAGCGGGAGAGCAGCAGTACTTC
TRBJ2-2 | - | 15 | TRBD2 | TRBV27 | CASSLVERGTGELFF | TGTGCCAGCAGTTTGGTGGAGCGGGGCACCGGGGAGCTGTTTTTT
TRBJ1-2 | many | 13 | - | TRBV5-1 | CASSLGRYYGYTF | TGCGCCAGCAGCTTAGGGAGATACTATGGCTACACCTTC
TRBJ2-1 | few | 13 | - | TRBV7-9 | CASSSIIGDEQFF | TGTGCCAGCAGCTCGATAATAGGAGATGAGCAGTTCTTC
TRBJ1-3 | few | 15 | - | TRBV7-9 | CASSPPGNSGNTIYF | TGTGCCAGCAGCCCCCCGGGCAACTCTGGAAACACCATATATTTT
TRBJ2-1 | many | 15 | TRBD2 | TRBV5-1 | CASSLVLAVGNEQFF | TGCGCCAGCAGCTTGGTTCTAGCGGTGGGAAATGAGCAGTTCTTC
TRBJ2-2 | - | 17 | TRBD1 | TRBV27 | CASSFETQGAGTGELFF | TGTGCCAGCAGTTTTGAGACGCAGGGGGCCGGCACCGGGGAGCTGTTTTTT